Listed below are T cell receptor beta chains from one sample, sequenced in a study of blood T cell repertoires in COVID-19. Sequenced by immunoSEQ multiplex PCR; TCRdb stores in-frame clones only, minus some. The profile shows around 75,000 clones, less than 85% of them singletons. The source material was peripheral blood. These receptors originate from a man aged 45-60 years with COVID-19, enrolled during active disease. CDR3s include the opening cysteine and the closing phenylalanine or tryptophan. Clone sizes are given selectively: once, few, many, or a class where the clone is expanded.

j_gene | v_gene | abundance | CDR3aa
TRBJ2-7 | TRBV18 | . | CASSPGQGPYEQYF
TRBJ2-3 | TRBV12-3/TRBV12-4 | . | CASRSSTDTQYF
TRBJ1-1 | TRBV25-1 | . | CASSAHQGTTEAFF
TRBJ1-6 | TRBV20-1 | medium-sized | CSASAGINNSPLHF
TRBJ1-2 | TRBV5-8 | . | CASSLSRDRANYGYTF
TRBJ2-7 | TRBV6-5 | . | CASSYTGSYEQYF
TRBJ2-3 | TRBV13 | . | CASSLGGLATTDTQYF
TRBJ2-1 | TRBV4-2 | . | CASSQDLSGREDEQFF
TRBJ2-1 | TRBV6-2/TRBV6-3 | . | CASSYSLPYNEQFF
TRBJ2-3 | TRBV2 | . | CASSEATGGFTDTQYF
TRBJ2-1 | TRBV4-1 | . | CASSQEGQGGFDEQFF
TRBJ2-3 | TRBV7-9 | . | CASRTSGRTTDTQYF
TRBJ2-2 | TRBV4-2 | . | CASSHGGGADGELFF
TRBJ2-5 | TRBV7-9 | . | CASSTPGDRIYETQYF
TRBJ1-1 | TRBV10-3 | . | CAISEQPSGGLTEAFF
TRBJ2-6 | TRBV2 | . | CASIRTGTPSGANVLTF
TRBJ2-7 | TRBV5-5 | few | CASSLGTSGSYEQYF
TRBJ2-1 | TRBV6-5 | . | CASSLTGVFDEQFF
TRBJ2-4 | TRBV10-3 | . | CAISDGQGAAKNIQYF
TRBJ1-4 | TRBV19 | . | CASSALQGANEKLFF
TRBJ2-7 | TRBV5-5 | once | CASSLELYEQYF
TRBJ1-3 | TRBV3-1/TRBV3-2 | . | CASSQSPSGNTIYF